This TCR beta chain comes out of a study of blood T cells in healthy people across ages. This clonotype was detected a few times. Its antigen is still unknown. General study findings and limits: Older age went with lower TCR beta diversity per million T cells, in a roughly linear way.

Through a sample-barcoded 5' primer and a J-beta primer mix, a second PCR was run for roughly 7 to 11 cycles. Using its own MiXCR run on the 5' RACE reads, TCRdb lists one record per CDR3 protein. Of 450,000 to 650,000 distinct CDR3 sequences listed, around 24% are singletons. The CDR3 runs 14 residues. V was shortened by 3 bases and J by 5 bases, with 14 bases between the two germline ends. The germline CDR1 and CDR2 sequences are SGHTA and FQGNSA. The same specimen was also included in a second study, on T cells of mothers and their children.

The TCR comes from a boy under 18 in good health. The chain has TRBV7-2 and TRBJ2-7, with no clear D. Sample: blood. The CDR3, as DNA: TGTGCCAGCAGCTTTGGCCGGACCTCGGACGAGCAGTACTTC. This gives the protein CASSFGRTSDEQYF.